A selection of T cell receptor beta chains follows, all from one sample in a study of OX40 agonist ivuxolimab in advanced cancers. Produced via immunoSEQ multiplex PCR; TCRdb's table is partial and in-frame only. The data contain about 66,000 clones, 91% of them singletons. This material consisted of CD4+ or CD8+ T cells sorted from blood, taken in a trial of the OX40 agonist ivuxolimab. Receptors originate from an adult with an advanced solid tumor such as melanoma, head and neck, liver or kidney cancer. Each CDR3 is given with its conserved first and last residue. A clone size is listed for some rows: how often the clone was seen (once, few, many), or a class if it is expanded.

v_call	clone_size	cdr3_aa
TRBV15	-	CATSRGLAINEQFF
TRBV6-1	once	CASRDGAYEQYF
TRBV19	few	CASSIGRQPQHF
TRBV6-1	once	CASSERGQPQHF
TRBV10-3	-	CAIRGTAGVEAFF
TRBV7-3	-	CASSPQGGANEQFF
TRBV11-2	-	CASSKRGVAERTDTQYF
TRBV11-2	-	CASSLDRSGETQYF
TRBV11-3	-	CASSQGMRDIQYF
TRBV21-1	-	CASSKEIPTFVGETQYF
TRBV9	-	CASSGLVGETQYF
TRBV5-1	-	CASSARGGVGETQYF
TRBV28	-	CASSSPGASSYNEQFF
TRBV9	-	CASKAPTGRPPLHF
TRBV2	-	CASRRTGDSSYEQYF
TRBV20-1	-	CSARSGQGAFF
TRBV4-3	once	CASSLRLAGGSPYNEQFF
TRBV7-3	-	CASSPGLAGYADTQYF
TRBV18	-	CASSPLAGNQETQYF
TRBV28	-	CASSAPGLSTIQYF
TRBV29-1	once	CSAQSLRETQYF
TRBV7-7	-	CASSLRLPSGSGRTETQYF
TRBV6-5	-	CASSSRLVGGGGELFF
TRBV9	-	CASSTPLPQGTGELFF
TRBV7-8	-	CASSLDRVGYEQYF
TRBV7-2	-	CASSFLRGGYTF
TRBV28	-	CASSSPRTSGLPYEQYF
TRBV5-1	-	CASSLSPGTDTDTQYF
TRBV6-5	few	CASSSQGIGNTIYF
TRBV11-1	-	CASSGAGFGSYEQYF
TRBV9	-	CASSVLSSGRFGCQETQYF
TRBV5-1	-	CASSLGTGGSEQYF
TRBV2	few	CASTLLGTGQETQYF
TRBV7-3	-	CASSLVADSYNEQFF
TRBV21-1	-	CASSKFGRTVKYGYTF
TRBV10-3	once	CASQPGTSLVEQFF
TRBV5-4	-	CASGGGSCVTEAFF
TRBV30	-	CAWSDRGSEAFF
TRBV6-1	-	CASRGTTGRNTEAFF